This passage covers 14 T cell receptor beta chains from one sample sequenced in a study of T-cell reconstitution after alpha-beta-depleted transplantation in children. As it was prepared, the TCRbeta library received unique molecular identifiers. One entry per CDR3 protein, called by TCRdb with MiXCR from the PCR reads. This table holds approximately 510,000 distinct CDR3 sequences, about 17% found once. This specimen consisted of PBMCs from the stem cell graft donor, obtained from the stem cell graft. These receptors were taken from a human donor who donated a stem cell graft to a child with acute lymphoblastic leukemia.

This clonotype showed up just a few times. The CDR3 DNA sequence: TGTGCCAGCAGTTTGGTCGGCGGGAGCATCTTCCACGAGCAGTACTTC. Translating it yields CASSLVGGSIFHEQYF. The chain carries TRBV12-3 or TRBV12-4 and TRBJ2-7, with TRBD2 identical over 7 bases. V was pared by 3 bases and J by 5 bases, with 13 bases of the junction left unmatched. CDR3 length equals 16 residues.

This clonotype was detected a few times. The chain has TRBV20-1 and TRBJ2-2, with TRBD2 matching 7 bases. Germline CDR1 is DFQATT and CDR2 is SNEGSKA (reference sequence). Losses at the gene ends were 6 bases for V and 3 bases for J; bases not matched to a gene: 7. CDR3 length: 14 amino acids. Here the CDR3 reads CSADGRSDTGELFF. The CDR3 DNA reads TGCAGTGCGGACGGGAGGTCGGACACCGGGGAGCTGTTTTTT.

V usage is TRBV6-1 and J usage is TRBJ1-5; 7 bases agree with TRBD1. The V gene end was trimmed by 8 bases and the J gene end by 0 bases; junction bases not matched to a gene: 7. This CDR3 contains 15 residues. The germline gives CDR1 MNHNS, CDR2 SASEGT. This CDR3 reads CASRQGRNSNQPQHF. The DNA for the CDR3 is TGTGCCAGCCGACAGGGCCGCAATAGCAATCAGCCCCAGCATTTT.

This clonotype turned up a few times. The rearrangement uses TRBV6-1 and TRBJ1-2, with D possibly TRBD1 on 6 matching bases. V lost 7 bases to trimming and J lost 7 bases, with 22 bases between them. The CDR3 sequence is 15 residues long. From germline, CDR1 is MNHNS and CDR2 SASEGT. The CDR3 is CASIQTTGTIFGYTF. In nucleotides, the CDR3 is TGTGCCAGCATTCAAACTACCGGGACAATCTTTGGCTACACCTTC.

V and J are TRBV30 and TRBJ1-5, with D perhaps matching TRBD1 (6 bases). CDR1 GTSNPN and CDR2 SVGIG come from the germline V gene (reference sequence). The CDR3 extends over 15 amino acids. V was pared by 1 base and J by 0 bases, with 10 bases between. In nucleotides, the CDR3 is TGTGCCTGGAGTGAGCAGGGGATTAGCAATCAGCCCCAGCATTTT. Its translation is CAWSEQGISNQPQHF. The full variable domain, rest sourced from reference TRBV30 and TRBJ1-5, is SQTIHQWPATLVQPVGSPLSLECTVEGTSNPNLYWYRQAAGRGLQLLFYSVGIGQISSEVPQNLSASRPQDRQFILSSKKLLLSDSGFYLCAWSEQGISNQPQHFGDGTRLSIL.

The chain recombines TRBV2 with TRBJ2-1; 8 nucleotides match TRBD2. Germline-derived CDR1 and CDR2 are SNHLY and FYNNEI. The J segment lost 6 bases and the V segment lost 2 bases, leaving 6 bases of the junction unmatched. This CDR3 contains 15 residues. Here the CDR3 reads CASSELGLDSNEQFF. The DNA for the CDR3 is TGTGCCAGCAGTGAACTGGGACTAGATTCCAATGAGCAGTTCTTC.

The V and J genes are TRBV11-2 and TRBJ2-1; no clear D. V lost 8 bases and J 0 bases, leaving 8 bases between the germline ends. This CDR3 has 13 amino acids. Germline V gives CDR1 SGHAT, CDR2 FQNNGV. CDR3 DNA: TGTGCCAGCTTCAAAAGCTCCTACAATGAGCAGTTCTTC. It encodes CASFKSSYNEQFF. The full variable domain, with the rest looked up from reference TRBV11-2 and TRBJ2-1, is EAGVAQSPRYKIIEKRQSVAFWCNPISGHATLYWYQQILGQGPKLLIQFQNNGVVDDSQLPKDRFSAERLKGVDSTLKIQPAKLEDSAVYLCASFKSSYNEQFFGPGTRLTVL.

In its sample, this clonotype was seen a few times. The gene calls are TRBV12-3 or TRBV12-4 and TRBJ2-2; no reliable D call. This CDR3 has 14 residues. CDR3 DNA: TGTGCTGCCGTGGCCGGCGGAATAGCCGGGGAGCTGTTTTTT. Protein sequence: CAAVAGGIAGELFF.

The J gene is TRBJ2-6, the V gene TRBV4-1; possibly TRBD1 or TRBD2 for D (5 bases each). The CDR3 sequence is 17 residues long. The germline gives CDR1 MGHRA, CDR2 YSYEKL. Trimming took 6 bases from V and 0 from J, leaving 15 bases between them. The DNA of the CDR3 is TGCGCCAGCAGTTCCCCGGGACGAAGCTCTGGGGCCAACGTCCTGACTTTC. Protein sequence: CASSSPGRSSGANVLTF.

V and J are TRBV5-1 and TRBJ2-3; 8 bases are shared with TRBD2. CDR1 and CDR2 (germline): SGHRS, YFSETQ. The CDR3 is 15 residues long. Germline trimming cut 5 bases from V and 5 bases from J; bases unmatched to any gene: 10. CDR3 sequence (DNA): TGCGCCAGCAGACCCGGGACTAGTCTTAGAGATACGCAGTATTTT. Amino acid sequence: CASRPGTSLRDTQYF.

This clonotype was observed many times. The V and J genes are TRBV20-1 and TRBJ2-2; the match to TRBD1 covers 7 bases. This CDR3 spans 14 amino acids. V gave up 4 bases and J gave up 5 bases; unmatched junction bases: 7. Germline V gene sequence: CDR1 DFQATT, CDR2 SNEGSKA (reference sequence). CDR3 nucleotides: TGCAGTGCTACCTTCAGGGGGTGGACCGGGGAGCTGTTTTTT. This encodes CSATFRGWTGELFF.

The table lists this clonotype with a few counts. The chain employs TRBV4-2 and TRBJ2-1, with TRBD2 identical over 10 bases. The CDR3 covers 18 residues. Germline lookup yields CDR1 LGHNA and CDR2 YNFKEQ. V lost 0 bases to trimming and J lost 3 bases; unmatched junction nucleotides: 8. CDR3 coding DNA: TGTGCCAGCAGCCAAGACCCGGTCCCTAGCGGGGGCTACAATGAGCAGTTCTTC. It is translated as CASSQDPVPSGGYNEQFF.

CDR3 DNA sequence: TGCAGTGCTTTAGCCTCGGGACTAGCGTGGGTCACAGATACGCAGTATTTT. Translating it yields CSALASGLAWVTDTQYF. The genes are TRBV20-1 and TRBJ2-3, with 10 bases lining up with TRBD2. The CDR3 has 17 amino acids. V lost 5 bases to trimming and J lost 2 bases; unmatched junction nucleotides: 13. Germline V gene data show CDR1 as DFQATT and CDR2 as SNEGSKA (reference sequence).

CDR3 DNA: TGTGCCAGCTTCGACAGGACCTACGAGCAGTACTTC. It translates to CASFDRTYEQYF. V and J are TRBV7-9 and TRBJ2-7, with D maybe TRBD1 (6 bases). Between the trimmed V and J ends, which lost 8 bases and 2 bases, there was a span of 10 bases. Germline values: CDR1 SEHNR, CDR2 FQNEAQ (reference sequence). The length of the CDR3 is 12 residues.